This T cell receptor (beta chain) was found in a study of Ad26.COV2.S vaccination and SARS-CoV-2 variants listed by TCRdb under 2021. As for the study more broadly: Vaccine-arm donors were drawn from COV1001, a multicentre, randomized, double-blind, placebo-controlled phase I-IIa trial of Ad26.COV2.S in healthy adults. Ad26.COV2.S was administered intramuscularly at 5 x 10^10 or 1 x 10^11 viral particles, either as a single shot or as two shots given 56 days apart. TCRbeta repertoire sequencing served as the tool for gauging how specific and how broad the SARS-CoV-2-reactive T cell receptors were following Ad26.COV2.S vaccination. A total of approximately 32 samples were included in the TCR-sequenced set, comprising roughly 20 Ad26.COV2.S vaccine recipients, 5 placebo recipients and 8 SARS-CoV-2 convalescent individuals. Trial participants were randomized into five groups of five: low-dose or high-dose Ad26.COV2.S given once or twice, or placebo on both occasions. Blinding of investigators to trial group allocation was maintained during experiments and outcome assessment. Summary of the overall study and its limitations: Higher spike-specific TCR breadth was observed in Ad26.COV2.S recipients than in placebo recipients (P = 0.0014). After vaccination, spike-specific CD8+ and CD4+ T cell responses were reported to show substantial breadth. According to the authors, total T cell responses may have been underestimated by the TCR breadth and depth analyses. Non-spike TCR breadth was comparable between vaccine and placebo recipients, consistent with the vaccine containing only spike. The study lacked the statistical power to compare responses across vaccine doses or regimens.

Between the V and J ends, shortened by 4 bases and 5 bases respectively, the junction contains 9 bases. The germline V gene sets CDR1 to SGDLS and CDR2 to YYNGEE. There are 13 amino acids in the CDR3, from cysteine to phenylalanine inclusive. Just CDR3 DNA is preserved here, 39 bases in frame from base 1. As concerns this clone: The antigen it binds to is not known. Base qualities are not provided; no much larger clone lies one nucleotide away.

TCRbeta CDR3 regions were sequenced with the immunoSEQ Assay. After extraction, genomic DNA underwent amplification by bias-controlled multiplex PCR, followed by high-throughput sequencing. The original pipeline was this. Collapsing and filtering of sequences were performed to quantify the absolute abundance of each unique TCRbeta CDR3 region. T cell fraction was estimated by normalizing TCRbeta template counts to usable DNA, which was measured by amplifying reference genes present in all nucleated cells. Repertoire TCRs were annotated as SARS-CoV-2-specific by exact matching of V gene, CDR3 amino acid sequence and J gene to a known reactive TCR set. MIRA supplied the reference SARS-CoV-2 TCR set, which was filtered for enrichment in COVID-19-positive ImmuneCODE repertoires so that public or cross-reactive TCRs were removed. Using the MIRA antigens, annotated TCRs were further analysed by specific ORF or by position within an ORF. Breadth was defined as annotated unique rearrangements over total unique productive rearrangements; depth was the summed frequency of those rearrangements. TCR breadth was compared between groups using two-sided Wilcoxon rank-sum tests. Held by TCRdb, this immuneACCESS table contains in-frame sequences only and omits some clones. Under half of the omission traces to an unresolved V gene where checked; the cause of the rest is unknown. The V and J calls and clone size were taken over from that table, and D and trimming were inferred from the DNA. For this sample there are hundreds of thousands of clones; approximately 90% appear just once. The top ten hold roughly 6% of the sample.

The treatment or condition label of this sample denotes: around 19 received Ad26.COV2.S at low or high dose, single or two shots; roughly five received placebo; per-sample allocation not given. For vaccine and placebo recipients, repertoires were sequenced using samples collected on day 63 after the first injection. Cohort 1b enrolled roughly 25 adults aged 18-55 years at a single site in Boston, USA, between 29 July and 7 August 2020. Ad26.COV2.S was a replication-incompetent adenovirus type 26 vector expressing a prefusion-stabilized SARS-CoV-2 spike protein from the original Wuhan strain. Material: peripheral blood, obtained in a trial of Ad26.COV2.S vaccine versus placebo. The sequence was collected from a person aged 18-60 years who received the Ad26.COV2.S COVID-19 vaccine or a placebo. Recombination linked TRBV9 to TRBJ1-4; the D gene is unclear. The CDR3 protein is CASSPRNNEKLFF. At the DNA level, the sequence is TGTGCCAGCAGCCCCCGGAACAATGAAAAACTGTTTTTT.